One T cell receptor (beta chain) is described in this entry. Its antigen remains unidentified. The data stem from a study of cytomegalovirus exposure and HLA in healthy donors. The PCR had 60 Vbeta and 13 Jbeta primers. Some clones are missing from TCRdb's copy, which holds only in-frame ones; the method was immunoSEQ multiplex PCR. The sample gives fewer than 100,000 clones, about 80% of which show up once; about 2% is in the top ten. Study results and caveats: The authors later found TCR association rates varying by HLA locus, with DRB1 most and HLA-C fewest. The authors assumed roughly uniform sequencing depth across donors for presence/absence analyses. In an earlier analysis, most TCR beta V segments were productive about 87% or about 30% of the time. Reported findings show TCR beta sequences accurately forecast HLA-A and HLA-B alleles in most subjects.

CDR1 is KGHSH, CDR2 LQKENI, per germline. Germline trimming cut 4 bases from V and 4 bases from J; bases unmatched to any gene: 11. CDR3 length: 16 amino acids. Source material: PBMCs. This chain uses TRBV18 with TRBJ1-1; 8 bases map to TRBD1. This TCR derives from a middle-aged man in good health and CMV-seronegative. The CDR3 bases are TGTGCCAGCTCACGGGAGACAGGGGTGGAGGGCACTGAAGCTTTCTTT. Protein product: CASSRETGVEGTEAFF.